This record covers a single TCR beta chain. Antigen: not known. The germline CDR1 and CDR2 sequences are LNHNV and YYDKDF (reference sequence). V lost 2 bases and J 3 bases, leaving 14 bases between the germline ends. The CDR3 covers 15 residues. The record originates from a study of cytomegalovirus exposure and HLA in healthy donors. Findings and caveats of the study: Published work reported that the classifier diagnosed cytomegalovirus status with high specificity and sensitivity. In vitro testing confirmed a few CMV-associated chains as specific for CMV antigens.

This PCR relied on a set of 60 Vbeta primers and 13 Jbeta primers. Generated by immunoSEQ multiplex PCR, the TCRdb table keeps only in-frame clones and is missing some. The table has some 140,000 clones, 70% to 85% seen once. Sequencing was done on a sample of PBMCs. This chain joins TRBV15 and TRBJ2-7, with D uncertain. The clonotype was recovered from a young man in good health and CMV-seronegative. The CDR3 is CATSRSTASDYEQYF. The CDR3 nucleotides read TGTGCCACCAGCAGATCCACAGCCTCGGACTACGAGCAGTACTTC.